These 4 T cell receptor beta chains came from one sample sequenced in a study of blood T cell repertoires in COVID-19. Clones were sequenced by immunoSEQ multiplex PCR, and TCRdb holds only the in-frame ones, with some missing. The sample lists about 68,000 clones; more than 70% were seen once. The specimen sequenced was peripheral blood. The receptor set was obtained from a man aged 45-60 years with active COVID-19.

The chain links TRBV5-1 to TRBJ2-5; no definite D call. This CDR3 is built from 13 residues. Germline CDR1 SGHRS, CDR2 YFSETQ. V was pared by 7 bases and J by 4 bases, with 14 bases between. CDR3 loop: CASSRSVGETQYF. In nucleotides, the CDR3 is TGCGCCAGCTCCCGGAGTGTGGGAGAGACCCAGTACTTC.

The table lists this clone with a few counts. The rearrangement joins TRBV3-1 (or the pseudogene TRBV3-2) to TRBJ1-1, with a possible D match to TRBD1 (5 bases). CDR1 LGHDT and CDR2 YNNKEL come from the germline V gene (reference sequence). The CDR3 consists of 14 residues. V was trimmed by 4 bases and J by 1 base, leaving 10 bases between them. The CDR3 DNA sequence: TGTGCCAGCAGCCGCGGGACGGCGAACACTGAAGCTTTCTTT. Translating it yields CASSRGTANTEAFF.

This chain uses TRBV6-1 with TRBJ1-5; tentative D call: TRBD1 (6 bases). Trimming left V 5 bases short and J 1 base short, with 12 bases between. The CDR3 extends over 15 amino acids. The germline V gene has CDR1 MNHNS and CDR2 SASEGT. The CDR3 DNA reads as TGTGCCAGCAGTACACAGGGACCGAGCAATCAGCCCCAGCATTTT. Its translation: CASSTQGPSNQPQHF.

This chain uses TRBV9 with TRBJ2-3; D is perhaps TRBD1 (6 bases). CDR3 length: 14 amino acids. Trimming stripped 2 bases from V and 2 bases from J, with 9 bases between. The germline V gene has CDR1 SGDLS and CDR2 YYNGEE. The CDR3 sequence: CASSVGAPTDTQYF. The CDR3 bases are TGTGCCAGCAGCGTGGGGGCGCCCACAGATACGCAGTATTTT.